Listed below are T cell receptor beta chains from one sample, sequenced in a study of blood T cells in healthy people across ages. MiXCR, run by TCRdb on the 5' RACE reads, gives a single entry per CDR3 protein. The profile shows 1.5 million to 2 million distinct CDR3 sequences, about 39% of them singletons. Sequencing was performed on blood. These TCRs come from a human donor in good health. Both conserved end residues are part of each CDR3. A D gene is named only where the DNA matches it firmly. Size is omitted from some rows. Given values are once, few, many or a class for expanded clones.

j_call | d_call | clone_size | v_call | cdr3_nt | cdr3_aa
TRBJ2-7 | - | few | TRBV4-3 | TGCGCCAGCAGCCAAGAGCGTGGATTCGAGCAGTACTTC | CASSQERGFEQYF
TRBJ2-4 | TRBD1 | - | TRBV7-8 | TGTGCTAGCAGCTCCCTACAGGGGGCTAATGTAAACATTCAGTACTTC | CASSSLQGANVNIQYF
TRBJ1-2 | - | few | TRBV25-1 | TGTGCCAGCAGTAACTCGCAGGGACCCTATGACTACACCTTC | CASSNSQGPYDYTF
TRBJ1-2 | - | few | TRBV29-1 | TGCAGCGTTGGATTCGCGGGCTACACCTTC | CSVGFAGYTF
TRBJ2-7 | - | - | TRBV27 | TGTGCCAGCAGGGGTTCGGGGCAGGGAGCCCCGGGGCAGTACTTC | CASRGSGQGAPGQYF
TRBJ1-4 | - | once | TRBV7-9 | TGTGCCAGCAGCCCAACGGACAGTATCCATGAAAAACTGTTTTTT | CASSPTDSIHEKLFF
TRBJ2-7 | TRBD1 | - | TRBV10-3 | TGTGCCATCATGCTCCAGGGGGCCGGGGACGAGCAGTACTTC | CAIMLQGAGDEQYF
TRBJ2-5 | - | once | TRBV21-1 | TGTGCCAGCAGCGCACGACCAAACCAAGAGACCCAGTACTTC | CASSARPNQETQYF
TRBJ2-5 | - | - | TRBV7-2 | TGTGCCAGCAGCAGGGTTTCTTGGGAGACCCAGTACTTC | CASSRVSWETQYF
TRBJ2-7 | - | - | TRBV7-2 | TGTGCCAGCAGCTTAGTGGGGGCAGCCTCCTACGAGCAGTACTTC | CASSLVGAASYEQYF
TRBJ1-6 | TRBD1 | - | TRBV12-3/TRBV12-4 | TGTGCCAGCAGCCAATCTACAGGGGACAATTCACCCCTCCACTTT | CASSQSTGDNSPLHF
TRBJ2-3 | - | - | TRBV28 | TGTGCCAGCAGCTTTGTTCGGTTTTTCAGCACAGATACGCAGTATTTT | CASSFVRFFSTDTQYF
TRBJ1-5 | - | - | TRBV29-1 | TGCAGCGTTATATTCGGGGGCAATCAGCCCCAGCATTTT | CSVIFGGNQPQHF
TRBJ1-1 | - | few | TRBV6-6 | TGTGCCAGCAGCATGACGGGACCGAACACTGAGGCTTTCTTT | CASSMTGPNTEAFF
TRBJ2-1 | - | few | TRBV12-3/TRBV12-4 | TGTGCCGGCAGTCTGGACAATGAGCAGTTCTTC | CAGSLDNEQFF
TRBJ1-2 | - | many | TRBV27 | TGTGCCAGCAGTTCCTTCGGGAACTATGGCTACACCTTC | CASSSFGNYGYTF
TRBJ2-7 | TRBD2 | - | TRBV4-2 | TGTGCCAGCAGCATGGGTCTAGCGGCGACCTACGAGCAGTACTTC | CASSMGLAATYEQYF
TRBJ2-1 | TRBD2 | few | TRBV7-9 | TGTGCCAGCAGCTTAAGGGGACTAGCGGGGGGACAGTACAATGAGCAGTTCTTC | CASSLRGLAGGQYNEQFF
TRBJ1-4 | - | - | TRBV2 | TGTGCCAGCAGTCTTGGGTCCCGTAATGAAAAACTGTTTTTT | CASSLGSRNEKLFF
TRBJ1-1 | - | few | TRBV20-1 | TGCAGTGCTAGTTACCCCCTGGCTTTCTTT | CSASYPLAFF
TRBJ2-3 | TRBD1 | many | TRBV20-1 | TGCAGCGCCAGGACAGGGGGAGATACGCAGTATTTT | CSARTGGDTQYF
TRBJ1-2 | - | few | TRBV2 | TGTGCCAGCAGTCGAGTCGAGAGTGGCTACACCTTC | CASSRVESGYTF
TRBJ1-2 | - | many | TRBV6-5 | TGTGCCAGCAGTTACGGCGGAGGGGTCTCCTATGGCTACACCTTC | CASSYGGGVSYGYTF
TRBJ2-6 | - | many | TRBV7-2 | TGTGCCAGCAGCAGACAGGTCTCTGGGGCCAACGTCCTGACTTTC | CASSRQVSGANVLTF
TRBJ2-7 | - | - | TRBV6-6 | TGTGCCAGCAGTTACTCGACGGACAGCAATTTTTACGAGCAGTACTTC | CASSYSTDSNFYEQYF
TRBJ2-7 | TRBD2 | few | TRBV20-1 | TGCAGTGCTAGCGCTAGCGGGGACTCCTACGAGCAGTACTTC | CSASASGDSYEQYF
TRBJ2-1 | TRBD2 | - | TRBV15 | TGTGCCACCAGCGGGAGACTAGCAGGGAATGAGCAGTTCTTC | CATSGRLAGNEQFF
TRBJ1-2 | - | - | TRBV6-5 | TGTGTCAGCAGTTACTTTCGGGGGGAGTGGGACTATGGCTACACCTTC | CVSSYFRGEWDYGYTF
TRBJ1-2 | - | few | TRBV7-3 | TGTGCCAGCAGCTTACGCCACTTAGGACCGAACACCCTCTATGGCTACACCTTC | CASSLRHLGPNTLYGYTF
TRBJ2-1 | - | - | TRBV6-2/TRBV6-3 | TGTGCCAACACCAAAGACTGGGAGTACAATGAGCAGTTCTTC | CANTKDWEYNEQFF
TRBJ2-1 | TRBD1 | - | TRBV7-3 | TGTGCCGGCAGCCGGACAGGGAACTCCCACAATGAGCAGTTCTTC | CAGSRTGNSHNEQFF
TRBJ2-1 | TRBD1 | few | TRBV29-1 | TGCAGCGCTACAGGGGGCGCAGTTCATGAGCAGTTCTTC | CSATGGAVHEQFF
TRBJ2-1 | - | few | TRBV7-2 | TGTGCCAGCAGCTTCAACAGTGAGCGGTTCTTC | CASSFNSERFF
TRBJ1-1 | TRBD1 | few | TRBV7-9 | TGTGCCAGCAGCCTAGGGTGGGACAGGAAGGGAACGAGTATTGCGAGGACTGAAGCTTTCTTT | CASSLGWDRKGTSIARTEAFF
TRBJ2-1 | - | - | TRBV2 | TGTGCCAGCAGTGATCTTCCTGAGCAGTTCTTC | CASSDLPEQFF
TRBJ2-6 | TRBD1 | few | TRBV9 | TGTGCCAGCAGCAAGACGGGACAGCCGTACGAGGCCCTGACTTTC | CASSKTGQPYEALTF
TRBJ2-5 | - | - | TRBV6-2/TRBV6-3 | TGTGCCAGCTCCAGGTGGCAAGAGACCCAGTACTTC | CASSRWQETQYF
TRBJ1-2 | - | - | TRBV5-1 | TGCGCCAGCAGTACCCTCCCGGACATCGTAAGCTATGGCTACACCTTC | CASSTLPDIVSYGYTF
TRBJ2-7 | - | few | TRBV29-1 | TGCAGCGTTGTCCCGACAGGTTCCTACGAGCAGTACTTC | CSVVPTGSYEQYF
TRBJ2-6 | - | - | TRBV9 | TGTGCCAGCAGCGCTGGGGACGGTTGGTCTGGGGCCAACGTCCTGACTTTC | CASSAGDGWSGANVLTF
TRBJ1-2 | - | - | TRBV25-1 | TGTGCCAGCAGTGAATATTGGTTTGACAGCGGCTACACCTTC | CASSEYWFDSGYTF
TRBJ1-4 | - | - | TRBV7-9 | TGTGCCCTCCAGGCTGATAATGAAAAACTGTTTTTT | CALQADNEKLFF
TRBJ2-1 | TRBD1 | - | TRBV20-1 | TGCAGTGCTAGGGACAGGGGGAACTACAATGAGCAGTTCTTC | CSARDRGNYNEQFF
TRBJ2-5 | TRBD2 | few | TRBV12-3/TRBV12-4 | TGTGCCAGCAGTTTGGCGGGGGGACCCGGGGAGACCCAGTACTTC | CASSLAGGPGETQYF
TRBJ2-1 | - | few | TRBV20-1 | TGCAGTGCCAGGACGGTCGTTAGCTCCTACAATGAGCAGTTCTTC | CSARTVVSSYNEQFF
TRBJ2-3 | - | - | TRBV6-6 | TGTGCCAGCAGTTACGCAGGGGCGCATATAGATACGCAGTATTTT | CASSYAGAHIDTQYF
TRBJ2-5 | - | - | TRBV15 | TGTGCCACCAGCCGACTGCATATTGGATTACAAGAGACCCAGTACTTC | CATSRLHIGLQETQYF
TRBJ1-2 | TRBD1 | - | TRBV7-9 | TGTTCCAGCAGTTCAACCGGGACAGGGGGATATGGCTACACCTTC | CSSSSTGTGGYGYTF
TRBJ2-2 | - | - | TRBV6-5 | TGTGCCAGCAGCGGGGAGCTGTTTTTT | CASSGELFF
TRBJ2-7 | - | - | TRBV20-1 | TGCAGTGCCAAGGACGCTAGGACGGGGGAGCAGTACTTC | CSAKDARTGEQYF
TRBJ1-2 | - | few | TRBV7-9 | TGTGCCAGCAGCTTAGAGGAGGCAGGGAGTTATGGCTACACCTTC | CASSLEEAGSYGYTF